The 6 T cell receptor beta chains below come from one sample, sequenced in a study of Graves' ophthalmopathy and Graves' hyperthyroidism. Amplification of TCR beta CDR3 regions used RNA transcripts. First-round RT-PCR with HTBI primers preceded a second-round multiplex PCR. TCRdb independently ran MiXCR on the multiplex PCR reads; one entry per CDR3 protein. The repertoire holds about 1.1 million distinct CDR3 sequences, about 36% seen once, with around 10% in the top ten. Sequencing was done on a sample of peripheral blood or thyroid tissue (not recorded which). The receptors were sampled from an adult man with Graves' hyperthyroidism.

The chain combines TRBV6-6 with TRBJ2-2; D gene ambiguous. Germline values: CDR1 MNHNY, CDR2 SVGAGI (reference sequence). This CDR3 spans 13 amino acids. Trimming took off 10 bases at V and 0 bases at J, with 9 bases between the two ends. The CDR3 reads CAIDKANTGELFF. The DNA for the CDR3 is TGTGCCATCGACAAAGCGAACACCGGGGAGCTGTTTTTT.

The chain employs TRBV29-1 and TRBJ2-5; tentatively, D is TRBD2 (7 bases). Trimming removed 4 bases at V and 5 bases at J, with 17 bases between. CDR3 length equals 14 residues. Germline CDR1 SQVTM, CDR2 ANQGSEA. The CDR3 loop is CSVGDGGRLETQYF. The CDR3 DNA reads as TGCAGCGTTGGAGACGGGGGGCGGTTGGAGACCCAGTACTTC.

In this sample, this clonotype turned up many times. This chain links TRBV15 with TRBJ2-7; 7 bases line up with TRBD1. The CDR3 has 17 amino acids. V trimming: 3 bases; J trimming: 2 bases; junction bases outside the gene matches: 13. Germline values: CDR1 LNHNV, CDR2 YYDKDF (reference sequence). The CDR3 DNA reads TGTGCCACCAGCAGTGACCTGGGGACAGCAACGGCCTACGAGCAGTACTTC. The encoded protein is CATSSDLGTATAYEQYF.

In its sample, this clonotype was seen many times. The chain links TRBV7-9 to TRBJ2-7; D possibly matches TRBD1 or TRBD2 (5 bases each). The V end was cut by 4 bases, the J end by 4 bases, with 20 bases between. CDR1 is SEHNR, CDR2 FQNEAQ, per germline (reference sequence). This CDR3 spans 16 amino acids. The CDR3 DNA sequence: TGTGCCAGCAGCTCCCTCGAGGGATCAGGGAGTTACGAGCAGTACTTC. It translates to CASSSLEGSGSYEQYF.

The CDR3 spells CASIEQARTGELFF. The CDR3 DNA follows: TGTGCCAGCATTGAACAGGCTCGCACCGGGGAGCTGTTTTTT. This chain connects TRBV10-3 to TRBJ2-2; the D gene is possibly TRBD1 (5 bases). Trimming took 10 bases from V and 4 from J, leaving 16 bases between them. Looked up from germline, CDR1 is ENHRY and CDR2 is SYGVKD. The CDR3 sequence is 14 residues long.

This clonotype was counted between two and nine times. CDR3 sequence (DNA): TGTGCCAGCAGCCCGGGACAGGGCAGGCAGTACTTC. Its translation: CASSPGQGRQYF. V is TRBV7-9 and J is TRBJ2-7; TRBD1 matches at 9 bases. From germline, CDR1 is SEHNR and CDR2 FQNEAQ (reference sequence). The CDR3 contains 12 residues. J was trimmed by 9 bases and V by 5 bases; bases with no gene match: 5. Combining the CDR3 with reference TRBV7-9 and TRBJ2-7 gives the whole variable domain DTGVSQNPRHKITKRGQNVTFRCDPISEHNRLYWYRQTLGQGPEFLTYFQNEAQLEKSRLLSDRFSAERPKGSFSTLEIQRTEQGDSAMYLCASSPGQGRQYFGPGTRLTVT.